This TCR beta chain was captured in a study of CD8 T cells in ankylosing spondylitis (dated by TCRdb to about 2017). About the study as a whole: T cell receptor beta repertoires were profiled in healthy donors and ankylosing spondylitis patients so that disease-linked TCR variants could be found. Peripheral blood samples were taken, and synovial fluid was additionally collected from ankylosing spondylitis patients. The full study cohort comprised 25 ankylosing spondylitis patients and about 110 healthy donors. Study-level results and caveats: The disease-linked clones had a CD8+ phenotype and were found at relatively low frequencies in peripheral blood. The disease-linked clones were reported as significantly enriched in matched synovial fluid samples from ankylosing spondylitis patients. Some of the motif variants had been reported before in the synovial fluid and blood of reactive arthritis patients, a finding that suggests common disease-initiation mechanisms. Blood from ankylosing spondylitis patients appeared to be characterized by a TCR beta motif made up of seven or eight highly homologous amino acid variants.

Sequencing instrument: Illumina HiSeq 2500. TCR beta libraries were prepared by quantitative 5'-RACE with molecular barcodes. Per the authors' processing: A new computational method based on a probabilistic model of VDJ rearrangement was used to identify disease-linked TCR variants. The public reads were quality trimmed at Q25 with fastp and then assembled into clones with MiXCR by TCRdb, keeping productive beta chains. Every entry covers one CDR3 protein and lists the most common genes and DNA from its rows. What appears here as the V and J calls and clone size reflects TCRdb's work, not the paper's. A total of about 300,000 distinct CDR3 sequences appear in this sample, around a tenth of them only once. The top ten constitute roughly 9% of the sample. This clonotype showed up many times. Its specific antigen is unknown. Per-base quality was not reported, and no clone a single base away is much larger than it.

V and J are trimmed by 4 bases and 0 bases, and the gene matches miss 3 bases of the junction. Including cysteine and phenylalanine, the CDR3 has 15 amino acids. This entry keeps only the CDR3 DNA: 45 bases, framed from base 1. The germline V gene supplies CDR1 ENHRY and CDR2 SYGVKD. The chain is encoded by TRBV10-3 joined to TRBJ2-1, with 7 junctional bases fitting TRBD1. This receptor was taken from a female donor with ankylosing spondylitis or in good health (not recorded which). The sequenced material came from blood, either unsorted or a sorted T cell fraction (not recorded which). The CDR3 protein is CAISARQGSYNEQFF. The sequenced DNA: TGTGCCATCAGTGCACGACAGGGCTCCTACAATGAGCAGTTCTTC.